The clone carrying this T cell receptor beta chain appeared many times. Its specificity is not known. The data are from a study of human T cells and chemical hapten exposure. General study results and limits: TCRs above 1 in 1000 frequency did not change with DPC sensitization.

J gave up 4 bases and V 1 base, and 4 bases lay outside the gene matches. The germline V gene encodes CDR1 SGHAT and CDR2 FQNNGV. This CDR3 spans 17 amino acids. Stated time point: patch test 1, 2 weeks after DPC sensitization. Treatment given: therapeutic diphenylcyclopropenone sensitization with weekly scalp DPC. One entry per CDR3 protein, called by TCRdb with MiXCR from the RACE reads. This sample yields about 70,000 distinct CDR3 sequences, of which around 9.8% are seen a single time; 3.3% belongs to the top ten. The chain uses TRBV11-2 and TRBJ1-6; 10 bases agree with TRBD1. This receptor was obtained from a woman aged 40-49 years with alopecia areata. Some clones in this sample may be carry-over from other donors' samples. The sequenced sample was whole blood, obtained in connection with sensitization to the hapten diphenylcyclopropenone (DPC). The CDR3 here is CASSLGSGQGYNSPLHF. DNA for the CDR3: TGTGCCAGCAGCTTAGGATCGGGACAGGGGTATAATTCACCCCTCCACTTT.